This entry describes one T cell receptor (beta chain). The same CDR3 arises from other DNA sequences in this sample as well. This entry is derived from a study of T cell changes during pregnancy in multiple sclerosis. Clones were read by immunoSEQ multiplex PCR, and TCRdb kept only the in-frame ones, dropping some. The repertoire holds fewer than 40,000 clones, roughly 90% seen once, with approximately 0.38% in the top ten. V lost 3 bases, J lost 8 bases, and 20 bases lay in between. The germline V gene has CDR1 GTSNPN and CDR2 SVGIG (reference sequence). The CDR3 is made up of 15 amino acids. The chain combines TRBV30 with TRBJ1-3, with D unclear. The sequence derives from a female donor with multiple sclerosis, enrolled in a pregnancy study. Source: CD4+ T cells from peripheral blood mononuclear cells, taken in the second trimester of pregnancy. CDR3 sequence reads: CAWSVLSGLGDTIYF. The CDR3, as DNA: TGTGCCTGGAGCGTACTCTCCGGGCTCGGGGACACCATATATTTT.